The present TCR beta chain was sequenced within a study of T cell changes during pregnancy in multiple sclerosis. The CDR3 extends over 15 amino acids. The ends were cut back, 3 bases at V and 1 base at J, with 10 bases in the middle. Germline CDR1 reads SGDLS; CDR2 reads YYNGEE. Sequencing used immunoSEQ multiplex PCR; TCRdb keeps in-frame clones, though not all of them. The profile shows roughly 58,000 clones, roughly 90% of them singletons. This TCR came from a female donor with multiple sclerosis, enrolled in a pregnancy study. The material sequenced was CD8+ T cells from peripheral blood mononuclear cells, taken before pregnancy. This sequence joins TRBV9 and TRBJ2-2; no definite D call. The CDR3 coding sequence is TGTGCCAGCAGCGCCCCAGGCCAGAACACCGGGGAGCTGTTTTTT. Its protein is CASSAPGQNTGELFF.